This T cell receptor beta chain was captured by sequencing in a study of OX40 agonist ivuxolimab in advanced cancers. Study background: Treatment of patients was with ivuxolimab, an agonistic anti-OX40 (CD134) antibody.

Clones were read by immunoSEQ multiplex PCR, and TCRdb kept only the in-frame ones, dropping some. The sample lists some 90,000 clones, roughly nine tenths seen once, with 0.95% to 1.2% in the top ten. The study sampled blood at baseline, cycle 4 day 1, and cycle 7 day 1. Germline V lookup: CDR1 SGDLS, CDR2 YYNGEE. The V end was cut by 0 bases, the J end by 2 bases, with 11 bases between. CDR3 size: 16 residues. The chain uses TRBV9 and TRBJ2-2, with a weak D call TRBD2 (6 bases). The clonotype originates from an adult with an advanced solid tumor such as melanoma, head and neck, liver or kidney cancer. The input for sequencing was CD4+ or CD8+ T cells sorted from blood, taken in a trial of the OX40 agonist ivuxolimab. This chain's CDR3 is CASSVVPGTNTGELFF. DNA for the CDR3: TGTGCCAGCAGCGTAGTCCCGGGGACTAACACCGGGGAGCTGTTTTTT.